Each of the 28 T cell receptor beta chains below was sequenced from the same sample in a study of blood T cell repertoires in COVID-19. The data were produced by immunoSEQ multiplex PCR, yet TCRdb's version contains in-frame clones alone and is incomplete. The sample carries about 64,000 clones, 78% recorded once. Sequencing was carried out using peripheral blood. These receptors originate from a man in his 60s with COVID-19, enrolled during active disease.

This clone was counted a single time. The V and J genes are TRBV19 and TRBJ2-1; no clear D gene. The V gene lost 7 bases and the J gene lost 3 bases, with 13 bases spanning the gap. CDR3 length: 14 amino acids. The germline V gene has CDR1 LNHDA and CDR2 SQIVND (reference sequence). CDR3: CASTLRPGYNEQFF. CDR3 bases: TGTGCCAGTACCCTTCGTCCAGGCTACAATGAGCAGTTCTTC. Full variable domain (missing parts from reference TRBV19 and TRBJ2-1): DGGITQSPKYLFRKEGQNVTLSCEQNLNHDAMYWYRQDPGQGLRLIYYSQIVNDFQKGDIAEGYSVSREKKESFPLTVTSAQKNPTAFYLCASTLRPGYNEQFFGPGTRLTVL.

Here the CDR3 DNA reads TGTGCCTGGAGTCGGAGACAGGTCCGAGAGACCCAGTACTTC. Protein sequence: CAWSRRQVRETQYF. V is TRBV30 and J is TRBJ2-5; D might be TRBD1 (6 bases). Germline V gene data show CDR1 as GTSNPN and CDR2 as SVGIG (reference sequence). V lost 2 bases, J lost 4 bases, and 14 bases lay in between. The CDR3 loop spans 14 amino acids. The complete variable domain, with remaining parts taken from reference TRBV30 and TRBJ2-5, reads SQTIHQWPATLVQPVGSPLSLECTVEGTSNPNLYWYRQAAGRGLQLLFYSVGIGQISSEVPQNLSASRPQDRQFILSSKKLLLSDSGFYLCAWSRRQVRETQYFGPGTRLLVL.

This clone was detected only once. The V and J genes are TRBV5-1 and TRBJ2-3; the match to TRBD1 covers 9 bases. V was clipped by 0 bases and J by 4 bases; unmatched bases: 6. CDR1 is SGHRS and CDR2 is YFSETQ in the germline V gene. This CDR3 is 16 amino acids long. CDR3 sequence: CASSLEGTGWADTQYF. Here the CDR3 DNA reads TGCGCCAGCAGCTTGGAAGGGACAGGGTGGGCAGATACGCAGTATTTT.

The V gene is TRBV3-1 (or the pseudogene TRBV3-2), the J gene TRBJ1-2; no clear D gene. CDR3 length: 13 residues. Germline CDR1 reads LGHDT; CDR2 reads YNNKEL (reference sequence). V lost 2 bases and J lost 2, with 6 bases in between. CDR3 in amino acids: CASSQLTNYGYTF. Here the CDR3 DNA reads TGTGCCAGCAGCCAACTCACAAACTATGGCTACACCTTC.

This chain connects TRBV30 to TRBJ2-4; D is unclear. This CDR3 contains 16 residues. CDR1 and CDR2 from the germline V gene are GTSNPN and SVGIG (reference sequence). V was cut by 1 base and J by 1 base, with 14 bases left in between. As DNA, the CDR3 is TGTGCCTGGAGTGCTTCCCATTTACGGGCCAAAAACATTCAGTACTTC. It translates to CAWSASHLRAKNIQYF.

This chain joins TRBV9 and TRBJ2-1, with 12 bases lining up with TRBD2. Trimming at V came to 3 bases and at J to 9 bases, leaving 10 bases not matched to a gene. The germline gives CDR1 SGDLS, CDR2 YYNGEE. CDR3 length: 16 residues. CDR3 coding DNA: TGTGCCAGCAGCGCCCTTCTAGCGGGGGGGCTGAGTGAGCAGTTCTTC. Translation gives CASSALLAGGLSEQFF.

V is TRBV7-2 and J is TRBJ2-4; no definite D call. The CDR3 extends over 16 amino acids. Trimming removed 5 bases at V and 6 bases at J, with 20 bases between. CDR1 SGHTA and CDR2 FQGNSA come from the germline V gene. The CDR3 spells CASSRNIRGSANIQYF. As DNA, the CDR3 is TGTGCCAGCAGCCGTAATATTCGAGGATCCGCAAACATTCAGTACTTC.

V and J are TRBV18 and TRBJ2-2; perhaps TRBD2 as D (5 bases). CDR3 length: 13 residues. The V gene lost 5 bases and the J gene lost 5 bases, with 9 bases spanning the gap. Germline CDR1 KGHSH, CDR2 LQKENI. The CDR3 region has the DNA TGTGCCAGCTCAGAACGAGGGACCGGGGAGCTGTTTTTT. Translation gives CASSERGTGELFF.

The genes are TRBV4-1 and TRBJ2-7; TRBD2 aligns across 9 bases. The CDR3 has 15 amino acids. V lost 6 bases and J lost 1; bases outside the gene matches: 7. The germline V gene has CDR1 MGHRA and CDR2 YSYEKL. The CDR3 DNA reads TGCGCCAGCAGTTCCGGGACTAGCCTTTCCTACGAGCAGTACTTC. Its translation: CASSSGTSLSYEQYF.

Only a few counts were recorded for this clone. The chain uses TRBV11-2 and TRBJ2-3; TRBD2 aligns across 10 bases. This CDR3 is 15 amino acids long. J gave up 4 bases and V 2 bases, and 3 bases lay outside the gene matches. The V gene's germline CDR1 is SGHAT and CDR2 FQNNGV. The CDR3 region is CASSLLAGAADTQYF. CDR3 bases: TGTGCCAGCAGCTTACTAGCGGGAGCGGCAGATACGCAGTATTTT.

This chain joins TRBV3-1 (or the pseudogene TRBV3-2) and TRBJ2-3; unclear D gene. The CDR3 has 12 residues. CDR1 is LGHDT and CDR2 is YNNKEL in the germline V gene (reference sequence). V was cut by 4 bases and J by 7 bases, with 9 bases left in between. CDR3: CASSPERYTQYF. CDR3 DNA: TGTGCCAGCAGCCCGGAGAGGTATACGCAGTATTTT.

This clone was seen many times. CDR3: CASSQGDEGFF. The CDR3 coding sequence is TGTGCCAGCAGCCAGGGGGACGAAGGGTTTTTT. This chain joins TRBV6-6 and TRBJ1-4; 7 bases match TRBD1. CDR1 and CDR2 from the germline V gene are MNHNY and SVGAGI (reference sequence). CDR3 length: 11 residues. V shed 6 bases, J shed 16 bases, and the junction held 8 bases outside the gene matches.

The genes are TRBV28 and TRBJ1-3; D might be TRBD1 (6 bases). CDR1 is MDHEN, CDR2 SYDVKM, per germline. This CDR3 is 14 amino acids long. Deletions cut 7 bases from V and 8 bases from J, with 18 bases between. The CDR3 region is CASTLWGTRDTIYF. The CDR3 DNA is TGTGCCAGCACCTTGTGGGGGACAAGGGACACCATATATTTT.

This chain uses TRBV6-7 with TRBJ1-2, with D perhaps TRBD1 (5 bases). TRBV6-7 is marked as an open reading frame, function uncertain. V lost 10 bases and J 0 bases, leaving 9 bases between the germline ends. CDR3 size: 12 residues. CDR3 nucleotide sequence: TGTGCCACTCAAGGGGCTAACTATGGCTACACCTTC. Amino acids: CATQGANYGYTF.

The CDR3 sequence is CASSFRGLDTQYF. The CDR3 DNA reads as TGTGCCAGCAGCTTCAGGGGTCTAGATACGCAGTATTTT. The genes are TRBV5-6 and TRBJ2-3; tentative D call: TRBD1 (6 bases). V dropped 2 bases and J dropped 5 bases, with 9 bases sitting between them. This CDR3 has 13 amino acids. Per the germline V gene, CDR1 is SGHDT and CDR2 is YYEEEE.

The J gene is TRBJ1-6, the V gene TRBV5-1; D is uncertain. The CDR3 sequence is 16 residues long. V shed 1 base and J shed 0 bases, with 8 bases lying between them. Germline V gene lookup returns CDR1 SGHRS and CDR2 YFSETQ. CDR3 coding DNA: TGCGCCAGCAGCTTGACAGCCAGCTCCTATAATTCACCCCTCCACTTT. Its protein product is CASSLTASSYNSPLHF. Full variable domain (outside the CDR3, taken from reference TRBV5-1 and TRBJ1-6): KAGVTQTPRYLIKTRGQQVTLSCSPISGHRSVSWYQQTPGQGLQFLFEYFSETQRNKGNFPGRFSGRQFSNSRSEMNVSTLELGDSALYLCASSLTASSYNSPLHFGNGTRLTVT.

V and J are TRBV5-1 and TRBJ2-3; 9 positions match TRBD2. Trimming cost V 0 bases and J 1 base; bases outside gene matches: 0. The CDR3 has 15 amino acids. CDR1 SGHRS and CDR2 YFSETQ come from the germline V gene. DNA for the CDR3: TGCGCCAGCAGCTTGGTAGCGGGGGGCACAGATACGCAGTATTTT. Its protein product is CASSLVAGGTDTQYF. The full variable domain, its missing parts supplied by reference TRBV5-1 and TRBJ2-3, is KAGVTQTPRYLIKTRGQQVTLSCSPISGHRSVSWYQQTPGQGLQFLFEYFSETQRNKGNFPGRFSGRQFSNSRSEMNVSTLELGDSALYLCASSLVAGGTDTQYFGPGTRLTVL.

DNA for the CDR3: TGTGCCAGCAGCTTGAGAGGAGGGCAAAACTACGAGCAGTACTTC. Translated, it gives CASSLRGGQNYEQYF. The chain links TRBV7-3 to TRBJ2-7; TRBD2 might be the D (6 bases). V was trimmed by 3 bases and J by 3 bases, leaving 15 bases between them. This CDR3 spans 15 amino acids. Germline V gives CDR1 SGHTA, CDR2 FQGTGA.

This clone was counted between two and nine times. The rearrangement links TRBV9 to TRBJ2-2; 8 bases fit TRBD1. V lost 6 bases and J lost 7; bases outside the gene matches: 11. This CDR3 contains 15 residues. Germline lookup yields CDR1 SGDLS and CDR2 YYNGEE. The CDR3 sequence is CASTLGQGLGGELFF. The CDR3 bases are TGTGCCAGCACCCTCGGACAGGGCCTCGGCGGGGAGCTGTTTTTT.

This clone was seen a single time. The J gene is TRBJ2-7, the V gene TRBV15, with D unresolved. V was trimmed by 5 bases and J by 2 bases, leaving 10 bases between them. The CDR3 runs to 13 residues. Germline V gives CDR1 LNHNV, CDR2 YYDKDF (reference sequence). In nucleotides, the CDR3 is TGTGCCACCAGCCCCGACATTACCTACGAGCAGTACTTC. It codes for CATSPDITYEQYF.

The rearrangement uses TRBV4-1 and TRBJ1-2, with a possible D match to TRBD1 (5 bases). Germline V gives CDR1 MGHRA, CDR2 YSYEKL. The CDR3 is 13 amino acids. With 6 bases removed from V and 7 bases from J, the gap between germline ends came to 15 bases. CDR3 loop: CASSADERGGYTF. The CDR3 DNA reads as TGCGCCAGCAGTGCAGACGAAAGGGGTGGCTACACCTTC.

The chain combines TRBV5-1 with TRBJ1-2; D call uncertain. This CDR3 comprises 15 residues. Looked up from germline, CDR1 is SGHRS and CDR2 is YFSETQ. Trimming pared 0 bases from V and 4 bases from J, leaving 13 bases between. The CDR3 here is CASSLAEGSGYGYTF. CDR3 DNA sequence: TGCGCCAGCAGCTTGGCCGAGGGTTCCGGCTATGGCTACACCTTC. Full variable domain (remainder filled in from reference TRBV5-1 and TRBJ1-2): KAGVTQTPRYLIKTRGQQVTLSCSPISGHRSVSWYQQTPGQGLQFLFEYFSETQRNKGNFPGRFSGRQFSNSRSEMNVSTLELGDSALYLCASSLAEGSGYGYTFGSGTRLTVV.

This clone has a handful of counts. The rearrangement joins TRBV4-2 to TRBJ2-2; 9 bases agree with TRBD1. CDR3 length: 16 residues. Germline CDR1 reads LGHNA; CDR2 reads YNFKEQ. Germline trimming cut 0 bases from V and 5 bases from J; bases unmatched to any gene: 4. CDR3 nucleotides: TGTGCCAGCAGCCAAGAAGGGACAGGGATGACCGGGGAGCTGTTTTTT. Its translation: CASSQEGTGMTGELFF.

The V and J genes are TRBV5-4 and TRBJ2-1; TRBD1 matches at 9 bases. CDR3 length: 15 amino acids. CDR1 is SGHNT and CDR2 is YYREEE in the germline V gene (reference sequence). Germline trimming cut 4 bases from V and 8 bases from J; bases unmatched to any gene: 10. The CDR3 region is CASSRDRGSGDEQFF. The DNA for the CDR3 is TGTGCCAGCAGCCGCGACAGGGGGAGTGGGGATGAGCAGTTCTTC.

The chain uses TRBV29-1 and TRBJ2-3; 7 nucleotides line up with TRBD2. The CDR3 length is 13 residues. The ends lost 5 bases at V and 2 bases at J; junction bases unmatched: 4. The V gene's germline CDR1 is SQVTM and CDR2 ANQGSEA. The CDR3 coding sequence is TGCAGCGTTCATCGGGACTACACAGATACGCAGTATTTT. Its protein product is CSVHRDYTDTQYF.

This chain joins TRBV6-5 and TRBJ1-1; weak D call: TRBD1 (5 bases). The ends were cut back, 7 bases at V and 2 bases at J, with 11 bases in the middle. Germline V gives CDR1 MNHEY, CDR2 SVGAGI. This CDR3 comprises 13 residues. CDR3 region: CASISTANTEAFF. As DNA, the CDR3 is TGTGCCAGCATTTCGACAGCAAACACTGAAGCTTTCTTT.

The V and J genes are TRBV28 and TRBJ1-6, with 7 bases that match TRBD1. Unmatched junction bases numbered 5, after V lost 6 bases and J lost 3 bases. This CDR3 spans 15 amino acids. Germline CDR1 is MDHEN and CDR2 is SYDVKM. The CDR3 sequence: CASRDRPGYNSPLHF. CDR3 DNA: TGTGCCAGCAGGGACAGGCCTGGCTATAATTCACCCCTCCACTTT. Filled out from reference TRBV28 and TRBJ1-6, the complete variable domain reads DVKVTQSSRYLVKRTGEKVFLECVQDMDHENMFWYRQDPGLGLRLIYFSYDVKMKEKGDIPEGYSVSREKKERFSLILESASTNQTSMYLCASRDRPGYNSPLHFGNGTRLTVT.

This clone was seen a single time. The chain recombines TRBV19 with TRBJ2-3; no definite D call. Trimming left V 5 bases short and J 2 bases short, with 8 bases between. The CDR3 length is 13 residues. In germline, CDR1 is LNHDA, CDR2 SQIVND (reference sequence). The CDR3 DNA is TGTGCCAGTAGTTTATTTCCCACAGATACGCAGTATTTT. Its translation is CASSLFPTDTQYF.